A selection of T cell receptor beta chains follows, all from one sample in a study of cytomegalovirus exposure and HLA in healthy donors. The assay was immunoSEQ multiplex PCR, and TCRdb's table has in-frame clones only and misses some. The sample lists over 150,000 clones, around 80% seen once, with 3.7% in the top ten. Sample: PBMCs. These receptor sequences come from a woman aged 60-70 years in good health and CMV-seropositive. Each CDR3 is given with its conserved first and last residue. Where a row states a size, it is once, few, many or the class of an expanded clone; other rows omit it.

once,TRBJ1-2,TRBV9,CASSVVGGGGYTF
few,TRBJ2-3,TRBV27,CASSPGLASTDTQYF
once,TRBJ1-2,TRBV5-8,CASRLQKGTFNYGYTF
NA,TRBJ2-2,TRBV19,CASSILAGFTGELFF
NA,TRBJ1-1,TRBV5-6,CASSLWDTQNTEAFF
NA,TRBJ2-1,TRBV4-2,CASSQAHRASGNHLSYNEQFF
once,NA,TRBV5-1,CASSSGQPFLYEQYF
few,TRBJ2-5,TRBV6-5,CASSYSGGGDQETQYF
NA,TRBJ2-7,TRBV6-1,CASCPYLAGLYEQYF
NA,TRBJ2-5,TRBV9,CASSPWTSGDFQETQYF
NA,TRBJ2-7,TRBV28,CASSRGGGAYEQYF
NA,TRBJ2-1,TRBV19,CASSISTGVYNEQFF
NA,TRBJ2-1,TRBV6-4,CASSAGGGYEQFF
NA,TRBJ2-7,TRBV7-9,CASSLGAGSYEQYF
few,TRBJ2-3,TRBV7-8,CASSSHPLGTGGLARADTQYF
NA,TRBJ2-2,TRBV5-4,CASSLSAGGPGELFF
few,TRBJ2-1,TRBV4-2,CASSQLIAGVGHEQFF
NA,TRBJ2-1,TRBV6-4,CASSDPSSSNEQFF
NA,TRBJ1-4,TRBV5-1,CASSLAAEGSEKLFF
NA,TRBJ2-1,TRBV2,CASSRGLLSYNEQFF
NA,TRBJ2-3,TRBV29-1,CSVGGQGSSYTQYF
NA,TRBJ1-1,TRBV18,CASSPAGNTEAFF
NA,TRBJ1-2,TRBV5-4,CASRRTGAGNGYTF
few,TRBJ2-7,TRBV6-5,CASGSGGAFLEQYF
once,TRBJ1-2,TRBV5-6,CASTLGGLTGSPFYRGYTF
NA,TRBJ2-7,TRBV27,CASIPSASGSYEQYF
once,TRBJ2-2,TRBV5-1,CASSLAAGSTGELFF
NA,TRBJ2-3,TRBV6-4,CASSDSGRRDTQYF
NA,TRBJ1-2,TRBV28,CASSFSDRYYGYTF
NA,TRBJ1-5,TRBV6-6,CASSYSQGFSNQPQHF
NA,TRBJ1-5,TRBV7-6,CASSLRGGNQPQHF
NA,TRBJ2-7,TRBV29-1,CSSRTSGDEQYF
few,TRBJ2-1,TRBV5-8,CASSFTGGYNEQFF
NA,TRBJ2-7,TRBV4-2,CASSQIEGQGHEQYF
NA,TRBJ1-1,TRBV15,CATSRDRGKNTEAFF
NA,TRBJ2-2,TRBV9,CASDRQGVHTGELFF
NA,TRBJ1-5,TRBV6-1,CASRWSGNQPQHF
NA,TRBJ2-3,TRBV19,CASSIRQGTDTQYF
NA,TRBJ2-3,TRBV6-5,CASRYRGSRTDTQYF
NA,TRBJ1-5,TRBV18,CASSPPGAGNQPQHF
once,TRBJ2-7,TRBV7-2,CASLSDKSSYEQYF
few,TRBJ2-7,TRBV4-1,CASSPAGTGTYEQYF
NA,TRBJ2-1,TRBV5-1,CASRREDSYNEQFF
NA,TRBJ2-7,TRBV28,CASIGGSGGAYEQYF
NA,TRBJ1-6,TRBV28,CASSFPKGQYNSPLHF
NA,TRBJ2-2,TRBV9,CASSVVMGGRASGELFF
NA,TRBJ2-4,TRBV4-2,CASSQEPSGSSNSQYF
NA,TRBJ2-7,TRBV7-9,CASSLEGEGGEQYF
NA,TRBJ2-2,TRBV11-1,CASSLIRTSGRGTGELFF
NA,TRBJ2-3,TRBV7-3,CASSTGFDTQYF
NA,TRBJ1-5,TRBV18,CASSPGQLRNQPQHF
NA,TRBJ2-5,TRBV6-6,CASSDYRGERSAQYF